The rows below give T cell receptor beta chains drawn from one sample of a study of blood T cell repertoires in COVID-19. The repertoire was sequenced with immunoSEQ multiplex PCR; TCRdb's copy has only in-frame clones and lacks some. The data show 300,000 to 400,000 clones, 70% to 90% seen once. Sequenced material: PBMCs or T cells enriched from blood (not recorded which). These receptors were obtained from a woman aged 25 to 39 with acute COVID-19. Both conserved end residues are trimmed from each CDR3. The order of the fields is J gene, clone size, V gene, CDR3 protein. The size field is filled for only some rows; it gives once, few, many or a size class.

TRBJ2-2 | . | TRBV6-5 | ASSYSSRASGELF
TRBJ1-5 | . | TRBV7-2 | ASSLGTAYQPQH
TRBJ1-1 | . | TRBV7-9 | ASSLFSGIRRRTEAF
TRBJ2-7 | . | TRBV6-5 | ASSQKTDRVPY
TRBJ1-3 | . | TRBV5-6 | ASSFDRGVGNTIY
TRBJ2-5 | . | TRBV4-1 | ASSPGDTWAGTQY
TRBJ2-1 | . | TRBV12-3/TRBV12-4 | ATGTSIYNEQF
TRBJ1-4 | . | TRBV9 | ASSAGTATNEKLF
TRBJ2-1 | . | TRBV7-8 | ASGSLAGVSNEQF
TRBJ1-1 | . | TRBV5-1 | ASSLNAGASEAF
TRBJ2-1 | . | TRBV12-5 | ASGWKPGQGASSYNEQF
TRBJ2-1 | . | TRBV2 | ASSEEAGGSYNEQF
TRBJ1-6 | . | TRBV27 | ASSLYRGTYNSPLH
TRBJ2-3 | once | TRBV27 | ASSLAQSGYTQY
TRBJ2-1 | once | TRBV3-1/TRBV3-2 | ASSPGTRSYNEQF
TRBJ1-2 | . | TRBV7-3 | ASSLRPNYGYT
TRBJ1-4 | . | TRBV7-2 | ASSPQGAGNEKLF
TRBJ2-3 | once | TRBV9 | ASSVTDTRGSAAQY
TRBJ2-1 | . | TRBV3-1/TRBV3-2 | ASSQDRLAGPYNEQF
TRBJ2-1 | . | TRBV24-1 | ATSDFRAANSYNEQF
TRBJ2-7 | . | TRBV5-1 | ASSYVSSYEQY
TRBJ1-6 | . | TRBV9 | ASSGPGQGPHSPLH
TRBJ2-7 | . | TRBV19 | ASSKGVRGSKMDEQY
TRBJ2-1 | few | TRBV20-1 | SASLRGSLYNEQF
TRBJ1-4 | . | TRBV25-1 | ASRRQGTNEKLF
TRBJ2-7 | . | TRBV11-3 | ASSQARGIGEQY
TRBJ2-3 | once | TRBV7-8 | ASSPGWRGSTDTQY
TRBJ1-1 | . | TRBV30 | AWSRQGAGNTEAF
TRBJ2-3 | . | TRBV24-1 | ATSDPRGTDTQY
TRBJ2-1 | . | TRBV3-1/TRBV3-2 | ASSQDPGLENEQF
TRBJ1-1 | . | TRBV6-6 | ASSYGAGGTEAF
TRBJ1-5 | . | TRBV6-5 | ASSGQELQPQH
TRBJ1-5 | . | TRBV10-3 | ATADREDQPQH
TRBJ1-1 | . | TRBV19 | ASSIAGWTGPVEDTEAF
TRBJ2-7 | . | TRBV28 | ASSLLGQSYEQY
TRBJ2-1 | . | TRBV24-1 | ATSLGTSNEQF
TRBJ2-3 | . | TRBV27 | ASSRTRTGGTDTQY
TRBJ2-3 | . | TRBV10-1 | ASSGAGTDTQY
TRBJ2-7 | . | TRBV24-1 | ATSRTGGNEQY
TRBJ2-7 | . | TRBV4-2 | ASSQEWVGGTNYEQY
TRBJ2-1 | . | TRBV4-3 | ASSQVGGNYNEQF
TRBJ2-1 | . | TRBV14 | ASSPGFNEQF
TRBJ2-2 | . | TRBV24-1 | ATRDRDTGELF
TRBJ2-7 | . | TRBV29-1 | SGRESYEQY
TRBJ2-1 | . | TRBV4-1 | ASSLRQGASYNEQF
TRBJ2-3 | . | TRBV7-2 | ASSSGLTDTDTQY
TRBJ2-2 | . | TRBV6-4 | ASSDSGQVGELF
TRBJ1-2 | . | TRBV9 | ASSVGEYYGYT
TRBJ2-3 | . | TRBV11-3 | ASGGPKGVGTDTQY
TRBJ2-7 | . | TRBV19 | ASSTGQGGYEQY
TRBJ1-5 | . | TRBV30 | AWSEGRGEKLSNQPQH
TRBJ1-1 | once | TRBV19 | ASSIGGSLNTEAF
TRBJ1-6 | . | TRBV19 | ASSIAGAGNSPLH
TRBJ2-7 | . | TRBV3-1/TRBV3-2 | ASSQVVTSGGNEQY